This entry describes one TCR beta chain. These data originate in a study of blood T cell repertoires in COVID-19. Study-level background: The origin of the acute and convalescent COVID-19 samples was the United States, Italy and Spain. Sources were T cells, B-cell-depleted T cells, or PBMCs; the material itself was cDNA or gDNA.

Under the authors' procedure: Quantification of nucleated cells was approximated via reference gene primer amplification. Sequencing was performed with immunoSEQ multiplex PCR; in TCRdb, only in-frame clones are kept and a portion is missing. That table is the source of V, J and clone size, and D and trimming were worked out from the DNA. The sample lists 250,000 to 350,000 clones, approximately 80% occurring once. Trimming pared 6 bases from V and 4 bases from J, leaving 4 bases between. Germline V CDR1 and CDR2: SGHAT, FQNNGV. The CDR3 length is 12 residues. Input material: peripheral blood. The receptor was isolated from a woman aged 45-59 years with active or convalescent COVID-19. The V gene is TRBV11-2, the J gene TRBJ1-6; the D is unclear. DNA of the CDR3: TGTGCCAGCAGGACATATAATTCACCCCTCCACTTT. It specifies CASRTYNSPLHF.